The 16 T cell receptor beta chains listed next were all sequenced from one sample in a study of vaccination effects on CD4 cells after COVID-19. Their recognized antigens are unknown. Sequenced by immunoSEQ multiplex PCR; TCRdb stores in-frame clones only, minus some. The data hold around 44,000 clones, with about 80% observed a single time. Upon completion of about eleven days in culture, CD4+ T cells were isolated. Infection dated between March and December 2020, before the Alpha, Beta and Delta variants reached the United States. As their vaccination, participants received two doses of either BNT162b2 or mRNA-1273. The sequencing here drew on CD4+ T cells from PBMCs cultured without peptide, taken after COVID-19 vaccination. These receptor sequences come from a human donor who had a prior SARS-CoV-2 infection.

CDR3 DNA: TGTGCCAGCAGCCAAGTGGCTCGGCAGGGCGTTAATCAGCCCCAGCATTTT. Protein: CASSQVARQGVNQPQHF. The gene calls are TRBV4-2 and TRBJ1-5; D may be TRBD1 (5 bases). Deletions cut 1 base from V and 4 bases from J, with 17 bases between. The CDR3 covers 17 residues. Germline V gene data show CDR1 as LGHNA and CDR2 as YNFKEQ.

This clone appeared a single time. This chain uses TRBV23-1 with TRBJ2-7; 7 nucleotides align to TRBD1. TRBV23-1 qualifies as an ORF whose function is uncertain. The V gene end was trimmed by 7 bases and the J gene end by 6 bases; junction bases not matched to a gene: 15. The CDR3 covers 15 residues. In nucleotides, the CDR3 is TGCGCCAGCATGCCACAGGGGAAAAAGGCGGCCGAGCAGTACTTC. Translating gives CASMPQGKKAAEQYF.

The chain couples TRBV5-4 to TRBJ2-1, with D perhaps TRBD2 (5 bases). V was shortened by 4 bases and J by 10 bases, with 24 bases between the two germline ends. The length of the CDR3 is 16 residues. Per germline, CDR1 SGHNT and CDR2 YYREEE (reference sequence). CDR3 sequence (DNA): TGTGCCAGCAGCCCTGGGAGTCTAGGACCCCTGAAGGAGCAGTTCTTC. Translated, it gives CASSPGSLGPLKEQFF.

The CDR3 is CASSQDGPFSGANVLTF. Written as DNA, the CDR3 is TGTGCCAGCAGCCAAGACGGACCCTTCTCTGGGGCCAACGTCCTGACTTTC. The chain combines TRBV4-2 with TRBJ2-6; D unclear. The CDR3 has 17 amino acids. V was clipped by 0 bases and J by 0 bases, with 9 bases between them. Germline lookup yields CDR1 LGHNA and CDR2 YNFKEQ.

V and J are TRBV18 and TRBJ2-5, with D unclear. V was pared by 3 bases and J by 4 bases, with 6 bases between. Germline V CDR1 and CDR2: KGHSH, LQKENI. The CDR3 runs to 12 residues. The chain's CDR3 is CASSPYRETQYF. The CDR3 DNA sequence: TGTGCCAGCTCACCTTACAGAGAGACCCAGTACTTC.

The chain joins TRBV5-6 to TRBJ1-6, with D unresolved. The CDR3 contains 15 residues. V lost 2 bases, J lost 8 bases, and 14 bases lay in between. CDR1 is SGHDT and CDR2 is YYEEEE in the germline V gene. The CDR3 coding sequence is TGTGCCAGCAGCTTTCTACATGGACGAGATTCACCCCTCCACTTT. Translated: CASSFLHGRDSPLHF.

The gene calls are TRBV7-3 and TRBJ2-2; 10 bases map to TRBD2. The germline V gene has CDR1 SGHTA and CDR2 FQGTGA. The CDR3 is 15 residues long. V lost 3 bases and J lost 6; bases outside the gene matches: 4. In DNA, the CDR3 is TGTGCCAGCAGCTTTCTAGCGGGGGAAGCCGGGGAGCTGTTTTTT. Translating it yields CASSFLAGEAGELFF.

In this sample, this clone turned up a few times. At the DNA level, this CDR3 is encoded by other sequences in the same sample as well. The chain couples TRBV7-9 to TRBJ2-1; 9 bases align to TRBD2. The V gene end was trimmed by 0 bases and the J gene end by 0 bases; junction bases not matched to a gene: 0. The V gene's germline CDR1 is SEHNR and CDR2 FQNEAQ (reference sequence). This CDR3 has 16 residues. CDR3 loop: CASSLALAGSYNEQFF. The CDR3 DNA reads as TGTGCCAGCAGCTTAGCACTAGCGGGCTCCTACAATGAGCAGTTCTTC.

J is TRBJ2-7 and V is TRBV2; no firm D call. Germline V gene sequence: CDR1 SNHLY, CDR2 FYNNEI. This CDR3 region has 11 residues. V shed 4 bases and J shed 7 bases, with 8 bases lying between them. As DNA, the CDR3 is TGTGCCAGCAGTGGGGCTATGGAGCAGTACTTC. It codes for CASSGAMEQYF.

This chain links TRBV28 with TRBJ1-6; possibly TRBD1 for D (6 bases). The CDR3 runs 17 residues. V was clipped by 6 bases and J by 4 bases, with 19 bases between them. CDR1 and CDR2 (germline): MDHEN, SYDVKM. CDR3 region: CASSATGGLLYNSPLHF. The CDR3 region has the DNA TGTGCCAGCAGCGCAACGGGGGGGCTACTGTATAATTCACCCCTCCACTTT.

The V and J genes are TRBV14 and TRBJ1-2, with D uncertain. V lost 3 bases to trimming and J lost 5 bases, with 10 bases between them. The CDR3 sequence is 13 residues long. The germline V gene has CDR1 SGHDN and CDR2 FVKESK. The CDR3 is CASSQGNGYGYTF. The CDR3 DNA sequence: TGTGCCAGCAGCCAGGGGAATGGGTATGGCTACACCTTC.

This chain uses TRBV21-1 with TRBJ2-3; the table names TRBD2, a call not compared with the DNA. TRBV21-1 constitutes a pseudogene. The CDR3 length is 16 residues. The CDR3 loop reads CASSKAGTTDTDTQYF. CDR3 bases: TGTGCCAGCAGCAAAGCCGGGACTACCGACACAGATACGCAGTATTTT.

V gene TRBV5-4 combines with J gene TRBJ2-7, with 12 positions matching TRBD2. The junction had 2 bases not matched to a gene; V was cut back by 1 base and J by 3 bases. From germline, CDR1 is SGHNT and CDR2 YYREEE (reference sequence). The CDR3 spans 15 residues. CDR3 DNA sequence: TGTGCCAGCAGCTTGAGGACTAGCGGGATCTACGAGCAGTACTTC. Residues: CASSLRTSGIYEQYF.

The rearrangement uses TRBV12-3 or TRBV12-4 and TRBJ1-1, with D unresolved. The V end was cut by 6 bases, the J end by 2 bases, with 10 bases between. The CDR3 is 13 residues long. This CDR3 is CASSTQYNTEAFF. CDR3 DNA sequence: TGTGCCAGCAGCACGCAATATAACACTGAAGCTTTCTTT.

The chain combines TRBV5-1 with TRBJ2-2; 7 nucleotides align to TRBD1. Germline loops: CDR1 SGHRS, CDR2 YFSETQ. This CDR3 is built from 17 residues. The V and J ends lost 1 base and 0 bases, in that order; junction bases with no gene match: 6. The CDR3 region is CASSLTRQGTNTGELFF. The CDR3, as DNA: TGCGCCAGCAGCTTGACCCGACAGGGAACGAACACCGGGGAGCTGTTTTTT.

The V gene is TRBV27, the J gene TRBJ2-6; D uncertain. The CDR3 is 14 amino acids. The V gene lost 2 bases and the J gene lost 6 bases, with 8 bases spanning the gap. In germline, CDR1 is MNHEY, CDR2 SMNVEV (reference sequence). The CDR3 bases are TGTGCCAGCAGTTTAGCTACTGCGGCCAACGTCCTGACTTTC. Translating it yields CASSLATAANVLTF.